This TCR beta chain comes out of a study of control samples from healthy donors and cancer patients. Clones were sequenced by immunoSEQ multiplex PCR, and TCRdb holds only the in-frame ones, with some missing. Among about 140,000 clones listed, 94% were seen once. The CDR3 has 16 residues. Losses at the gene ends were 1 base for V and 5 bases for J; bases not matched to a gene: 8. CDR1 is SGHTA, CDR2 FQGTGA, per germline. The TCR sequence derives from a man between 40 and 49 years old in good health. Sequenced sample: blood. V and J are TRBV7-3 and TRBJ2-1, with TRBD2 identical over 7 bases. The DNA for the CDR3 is TGTGCCAGCAGCTTAATGGGCGGGAGTTTGAACAATGAGCAGTTCTTC. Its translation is CASSLMGGSLNNEQFF.